One and the same sample provided the 21 T cell receptor beta chains below, sequenced in a study of cytomegalovirus exposure and HLA in healthy donors. The study ran its PCR with 60 Vbeta and 13 Jbeta primers. TCRdb's table, derived via immunoSEQ multiplex PCR, lists solely in-frame clones and lacks some. The table records roughly 97,000 clones, roughly two thirds of them present only once. The sequenced sample consisted of PBMCs. The receptors shown here come from a man aged 35 to 55 in good health and CMV-seronegative.

The chain carries TRBV7-2 and TRBJ1-3; the match to TRBD1 covers 7 bases. V shed 6 bases, J shed 0 bases, and the junction held 5 bases outside the gene matches. This CDR3 region has 15 residues. Per the germline V gene, CDR1 is SGHTA and CDR2 is FQGNSA. CDR3 amino acids: CASSSRGSSGNTIYF. The CDR3 coding sequence is TGTGCCAGCAGTTCCAGGGGGAGCTCTGGAAACACCATATATTTT.

This clone was seen a handful of times. The chain recombines TRBV28 with TRBJ2-3, with D perhaps TRBD1 (6 bases). The CDR3 covers 15 residues. Germline CDR1 MDHEN, CDR2 SYDVKM. V lost 3 bases, J lost 3 bases, and 13 bases lay in between. This CDR3 reads CASSLLGARTDTQYF. Here the CDR3 DNA reads TGTGCCAGCAGTTTGCTGGGGGCTCGAACAGATACGCAGTATTTT.

This chain joins TRBV4-3 and TRBJ1-6, with D possibly matching TRBD1 (5 bases). Germline CDR1 reads LGHNA; CDR2 reads YSLEER. The CDR3 sequence is 15 residues long. Trimming removed 0 bases at V and 6 bases at J, with 9 bases between. CDR3 region: CASSQEGAGNSPLHF. For the CDR3, the DNA is TGCGCCAGCAGCCAAGAAGGGGCAGGTAATTCACCCCTCCACTTT.

In this sample, this clone turned up a few times. The chain combines TRBV6-5 with TRBJ1-2, with D perhaps TRBD1 (5 bases). This CDR3 comprises 15 residues. V was shortened by 5 bases and J by 8 bases, with 21 bases between the two germline ends. Looked up from germline, CDR1 is MNHEY and CDR2 is SVGAGI. The CDR3 loop reads CASSPLNLQVTGYTF. The CDR3 coding sequence is TGTGCCAGCAGTCCCTTAAACCTACAGGTTACGGGCTACACCTTC.

The chain links TRBV27 to TRBJ2-5; TRBD1 aligns across 9 bases. The CDR3 contains 16 residues. V dropped 5 bases and J dropped 7; count of bases not matched to a gene: 14. Germline CDR1 MNHEY, CDR2 SMNVEV (reference sequence). The CDR3 here is CASSPPGQGFQRTQYF. CDR3 in DNA: TGTGCCAGCAGTCCCCCGGGACAGGGTTTCCAAAGGACCCAGTACTTC.

J is TRBJ1-5 and V is TRBV4-1; no reliable D call. The CDR3 runs to 14 residues. V gave up 0 bases and J gave up 5 bases, with 8 bases separating them. The germline V gene has CDR1 MGHRA and CDR2 YSYEKL. CDR3 nucleotide sequence: TGCGCCAGCAGCCAAGATTCGGGGTATCAGCCCCAGCATTTT. Protein: CASSQDSGYQPQHF.

This clone was seen a handful of times. V is TRBV6-1 and J is TRBJ1-3; tentative D call: TRBD1 (6 bases). Trimming removed 1 base at V and 4 bases at J, with 14 bases between. The CDR3 has 16 amino acids. Germline assignment: CDR1 MNHNS and CDR2 SASEGT. CDR3 DNA: TGTGCCAGCAGTGAAGGAAGGACAGTATCCGGAAACACCATATATTTT. This codes for CASSEGRTVSGNTIYF.

The chain has TRBV7-9 and TRBJ2-2; no reliable D call. The CDR3 has 15 residues. Trimming cost V 5 bases and J 6 bases, with 16 bases left between them. Per germline, CDR1 SEHNR and CDR2 FQNEAQ (reference sequence). For the CDR3, the DNA is TGTGCCAGCAGCCCCCGGGTCGGTGGTGCCGGGGAGCTGTTTTTT. This translates into CASSPRVGGAGELFF.

The V gene is TRBV4-2, the J gene TRBJ2-3; 7 nucleotides agree with TRBD1. CDR3 length equals 15 residues. CDR1 and CDR2 from the germline V gene are LGHNA and YNFKEQ. Germline trimming cut 5 bases from V and 0 bases from J; bases unmatched to any gene: 5. In nucleotides, the CDR3 is TGTGCCAGCAGCAGAAGACAGGGAAGCACAGATACGCAGTATTTT. Amino acids: CASSRRQGSTDTQYF.

This chain links TRBV7-2 with TRBJ2-7, with D perhaps matching TRBD2 (5 bases). The germline gives CDR1 SGHTA, CDR2 FQGNSA. This CDR3 is 15 amino acids long. Between the trimmed V and J ends, which lost 1 base and 2 bases, there was a span of 12 bases. CDR3 DNA sequence: TGTGCCAGCAGCTTAGTCGTGGACTCACCCTACGAGCAGTACTTC. This translates into CASSLVVDSPYEQYF.

This clone was detected only a few times. The gene calls are TRBV4-3 and TRBJ2-1; 8 bases line up with TRBD1. The CDR3 has 17 residues. With V trimmed by 2 bases and J by 6 bases, 12 bases remained unmatched. From germline, CDR1 is LGHNA and CDR2 YSLEER. The CDR3 spells CASSQRVAQGAFNEQFF. The CDR3 region has the DNA TGCGCCAGCAGCCAAAGGGTGGCGCAGGGGGCTTTCAATGAGCAGTTCTTC.

In this sample, this clone turned up a few times. The chain joins TRBV18 to TRBJ2-4, with a tentative D call TRBD1 (7 bases). The CDR3 spans 15 residues. V lost 6 bases and J 0 bases, leaving 12 bases between the germline ends. Germline V lookup: CDR1 KGHSH, CDR2 LQKENI. CDR3 DNA sequence: TGTGCCAGCTCGGACTACAGGGGAGCCAAAAACATTCAGTACTTC. Translation gives CASSDYRGAKNIQYF.

The V gene is TRBV5-1, the J gene TRBJ1-4; TRBD1 agrees at 7 bases. V lost 0 bases to trimming and J lost 11 bases; unmatched junction nucleotides: 1. The CDR3 spans 12 residues. The germline V gene has CDR1 SGHRS and CDR2 YFSETQ. The CDR3 here is CASSLDRGKLFF. The DNA for the CDR3 is TGCGCCAGCAGCTTGGACAGGGGCAAACTGTTTTTT.

This clone was recorded once. The chain employs TRBV13 and TRBJ2-1; perhaps TRBD1 as D (6 bases). The CDR3 totals 15 residues. Germline V CDR1 and CDR2: PRHDT, FYEKMQ (reference sequence). V lost 5 bases and J 9 bases, leaving 20 bases between the germline ends. CDR3 DNA: TGTGCCAGCAGCGACCGGGCCACTACAGGGAGTGAGCAGTTCTTC. Translated, it gives CASSDRATTGSEQFF.

The gene calls are TRBV28 and TRBJ1-5; D remains ambiguous. The CDR3 loop spans 12 amino acids. CDR1 and CDR2 (germline): MDHEN, SYDVKM. V lost 8 bases and J 5 bases, leaving 10 bases between the germline ends. The CDR3 here is CASGRAYQPQHF. The CDR3 DNA sequence: TGTGCCAGCGGGAGGGCGTATCAGCCCCAGCATTTT. The full variable domain, completed using reference TRBV28 and TRBJ1-5, is DVKVTQSSRYLVKRTGEKVFLECVQDMDHENMFWYRQDPGLGLRLIYFSYDVKMKEKGDIPEGYSVSREKKERFSLILESASTNQTSMYLCASGRAYQPQHFGDGTRLSIL.

The rearrangement uses TRBV6-5 and TRBJ2-7; 8 bases are shared with TRBD1. CDR1 and CDR2 from the germline V gene are MNHEY and SVGAGI. The CDR3 contains 14 residues. With 2 bases clipped from V and 6 bases from J, the junction kept 6 bases outside the gene matches. This chain's CDR3 is CASSYQDRDCEQYF. The CDR3 DNA is TGTGCCAGCAGTTACCAGGACAGGGACTGCGAGCAGTACTTC.

This chain links TRBV6-1 with TRBJ2-3, with D unclear. The germline V gene has CDR1 MNHNS and CDR2 SASEGT. Trimming pared 3 bases from V and 4 bases from J, leaving 8 bases between. The CDR3 length is 13 residues. The CDR3 DNA is TGTGCCAGCAGTGATTGGCAGTCAGATACGCAGTATTTT. Encoded protein: CASSDWQSDTQYF.

The rearrangement joins TRBV6-1 to TRBJ1-5; TRBD1 aligns across 8 bases. CDR3 length: 15 residues. The junction had 8 bases not matched to a gene; V was cut back by 2 bases and J by 8 bases. Germline lookup yields CDR1 MNHNS and CDR2 SASEGT. This CDR3 reads CASSETDRDGKPQHF. CDR3 bases: TGTGCCAGCAGTGAAACGGACAGGGACGGTAAGCCCCAGCATTTT.

This chain uses TRBV29-1 with TRBJ2-7; D is possibly TRBD1 (7 bases). In germline, CDR1 is SQVTM, CDR2 ANQGSEA. Trimming shortened V by 4 bases and J by 9 bases, and 22 bases separated the two germline ends. The CDR3 loop spans 14 amino acids. CDR3 amino acids: CSVVSGGPRHVQYF. CDR3 nucleotides: TGCAGCGTTGTGTCAGGGGGGCCGAGGCACGTGCAGTACTTC.

The chain employs TRBV5-1 and TRBJ2-3; 10 bases match TRBD2. The CDR3 has 19 residues. In germline, CDR1 is SGHRS, CDR2 YFSETQ. With V trimmed by 3 bases and J by 2 bases, 15 bases remained unmatched. The DNA of the CDR3 is TGCGCCAGCAGCTATAGGACTAGCGGTGAGACACGCCTCACAGATACGCAGTATTTT. The encoded protein is CASSYRTSGETRLTDTQYF.

As DNA, the CDR3 is TGTGCCAGCAGCCTTGGTTGGGGCGCCGGTGGAAACACCATATATTTT. Its translation: CASSLGWGAGGNTIYF. The V call is TRBV5-4, the J call TRBJ1-3, with D maybe TRBD1 (5 bases). Germline assignment: CDR1 SGHNT and CDR2 YYREEE (reference sequence). V was pared by 4 bases and J by 3 bases, with 17 bases between. The CDR3 is 16 residues long.